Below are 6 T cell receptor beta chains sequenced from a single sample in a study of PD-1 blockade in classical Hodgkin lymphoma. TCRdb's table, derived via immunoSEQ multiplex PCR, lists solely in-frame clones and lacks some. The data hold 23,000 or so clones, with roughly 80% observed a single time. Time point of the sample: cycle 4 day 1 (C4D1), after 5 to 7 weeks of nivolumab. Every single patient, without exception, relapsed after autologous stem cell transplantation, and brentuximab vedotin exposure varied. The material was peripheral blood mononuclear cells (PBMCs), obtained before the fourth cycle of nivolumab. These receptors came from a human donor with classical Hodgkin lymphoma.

The CDR3 reads CAISESLAISNYGYTF. CDR3 nucleotide sequence: TGTGCCATCAGTGAGTCGTTGGCAATCTCCAACTATGGCTACACCTTC. V gene TRBV10-3 combines with J gene TRBJ1-2; no definite D call. The CDR3 is made up of 16 amino acids. Trimming removed 0 bases from V and 2 bases from J, with 13 bases in between. From germline, CDR1 is ENHRY and CDR2 SYGVKD.

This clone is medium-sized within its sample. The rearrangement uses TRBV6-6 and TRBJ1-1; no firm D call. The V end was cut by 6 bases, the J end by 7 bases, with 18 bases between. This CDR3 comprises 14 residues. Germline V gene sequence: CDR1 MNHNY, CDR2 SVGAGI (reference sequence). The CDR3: CASSPPTNWVEAFF. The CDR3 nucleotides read TGTGCCAGCAGCCCACCGACCAATTGGGTTGAAGCTTTCTTT.

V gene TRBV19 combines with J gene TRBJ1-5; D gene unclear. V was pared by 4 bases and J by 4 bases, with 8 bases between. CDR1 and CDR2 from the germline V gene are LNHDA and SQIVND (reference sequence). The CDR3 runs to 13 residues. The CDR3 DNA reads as TGTGCCAGTAGTACCGGAGGGAATCAGCCCCAGCATTTT. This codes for CASSTGGNQPQHF.

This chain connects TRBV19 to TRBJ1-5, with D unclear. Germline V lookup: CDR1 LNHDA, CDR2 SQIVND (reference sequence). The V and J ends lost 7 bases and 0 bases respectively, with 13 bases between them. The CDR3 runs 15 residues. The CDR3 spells CASTLSSVSNQPQHF. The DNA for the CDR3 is TGTGCCAGTACCCTGTCCAGTGTTAGCAATCAGCCCCAGCATTTT.

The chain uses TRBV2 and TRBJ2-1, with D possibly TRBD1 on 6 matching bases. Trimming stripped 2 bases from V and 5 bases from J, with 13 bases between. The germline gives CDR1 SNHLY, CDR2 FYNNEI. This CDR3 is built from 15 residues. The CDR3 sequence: CASSESGQYDNEQFF. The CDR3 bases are TGTGCCAGCAGTGAATCAGGACAGTACGACAATGAGCAGTTCTTC.

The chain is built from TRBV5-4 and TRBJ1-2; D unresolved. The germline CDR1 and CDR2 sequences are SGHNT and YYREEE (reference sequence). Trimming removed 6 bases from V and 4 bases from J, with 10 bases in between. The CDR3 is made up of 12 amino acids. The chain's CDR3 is CASTPGGYGYTF. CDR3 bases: TGTGCCAGCACCCCAGGTGGCTATGGCTACACCTTC. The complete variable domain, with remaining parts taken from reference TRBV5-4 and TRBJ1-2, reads ETGVTQSPTHLIKTRGQQVTLRCSSQSGHNTVSWYQQALGQGPQFIFQYYREEENGRGNFPPRFSGLQFPNYSSELNVNALELDDSALYLCASTPGGYGYTFGSGTRLTVV.